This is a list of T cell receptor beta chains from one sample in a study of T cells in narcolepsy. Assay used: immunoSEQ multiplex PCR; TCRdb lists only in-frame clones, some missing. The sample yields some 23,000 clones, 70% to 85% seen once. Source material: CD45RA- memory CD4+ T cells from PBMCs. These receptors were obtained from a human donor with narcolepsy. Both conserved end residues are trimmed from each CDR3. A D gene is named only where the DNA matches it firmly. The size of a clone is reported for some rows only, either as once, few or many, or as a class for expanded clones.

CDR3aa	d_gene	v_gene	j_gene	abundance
ASSPGVSGSPLH	NA	TRBV18	TRBJ1-6	NA
ASSWDGDREDTQY	TRBD1	TRBV11-2	TRBJ2-3	NA
ASSSTSDRNIQY	TRBD1	TRBV18	TRBJ2-4	NA
SVADVNQNIQY	NA	TRBV29-1	TRBJ2-4	NA
ASSPSGFRGRIQQDTQY	NA	TRBV7-2	TRBJ2-3	NA
ASSPGDSNYGYT	TRBD1	TRBV18	TRBJ1-2	NA
ASRSLGTSGILVAEQF	TRBD2	TRBV19	TRBJ2-1	NA
ASSYSSSGSEQY	NA	TRBV6-5	TRBJ2-7	NA
ASSEIAASYEQY	NA	TRBV6-5	TRBJ2-7	NA
ASSSSRPGTEAF	NA	TRBV7-9	TRBJ1-1	NA
ASRDPGQKNTIY	NA	TRBV19	TRBJ1-3	NA
ASSLRADRSYGYT	TRBD1	TRBV7-9	TRBJ1-2	NA
ASSFPGQGMRGTQY	TRBD1	TRBV18	TRBJ2-5	NA
ASSLAGAVGNTIY	NA	TRBV11-2	TRBJ1-3	few
ASSQRPTSALFTDTQY	TRBD2	TRBV11-1	TRBJ2-3	NA
ASSSYSRTGYEQF	TRBD1	TRBV28	TRBJ2-1	NA
ASSSFGTANGYT	TRBD1	TRBV7-2	TRBJ1-2	NA
ASSLSQPVEGSGSSYNEQF	NA	TRBV5-1	TRBJ2-1	NA
ASSVDPPGGMNTEAF	TRBD1	TRBV9	TRBJ1-1	NA
ASSREGASNEQF	NA	TRBV6-4	TRBJ2-1	NA
ASSEQGDVGELF	TRBD1	TRBV19	TRBJ2-2	NA
ASTRGQGAYEQY	TRBD1	TRBV5-1	TRBJ2-7	NA
ASSFYVAGSPSSYEQY	NA	TRBV7-6	TRBJ2-7	NA
ASSLTRGSTDTQY	TRBD1	TRBV5-6	TRBJ2-3	once
ASGTRTQNTEAF	NA	TRBV12-5	TRBJ1-1	NA
ASSQPRDTIRDGYT	NA	TRBV4-1	TRBJ1-2	few
ASSLRGSNQPQH	NA	TRBV7-3	TRBJ1-5	NA
ASSAGLQTDTQY	NA	TRBV5-8	TRBJ2-3	once
ASSLASGQGIYEQY	TRBD1	TRBV5-8	TRBJ2-7	NA
ASKGEANKNTGELF	NA	TRBV11-3	TRBJ2-2	NA
SVEWEDEQY	NA	TRBV29-1	TRBJ2-7	NA
ASSSLIQGTFHQPQH	TRBD1	TRBV28	TRBJ1-5	NA
ASRDGGTSNQPQH	NA	TRBV6-1	TRBJ1-5	NA
ASSAGGDRVTETQY	TRBD1	TRBV5-5	TRBJ2-5	few
ASMLGYGYT	NA	TRBV12-5	TRBJ1-2	NA
ASRKTGSDEQY	NA	TRBV6-5	TRBJ2-7	NA
ASSLGPGQEYTDTQY	TRBD1	TRBV11-2	TRBJ2-3	NA
ASSQGSGQTQY	TRBD1	TRBV4-3	TRBJ2-3	NA
ASSASGGELF	NA	TRBV7-9	TRBJ2-2	NA
ATSRGSSETQY	NA	TRBV15	TRBJ2-5	NA
ASRTGGLDNQPQH	NA	TRBV19	TRBJ1-5	few
ASSPSKGLHEQY	NA	TRBV18	TRBJ2-7	few
ASSAGTGGNQPQH	TRBD1	TRBV9	TRBJ1-5	NA
ASSPAGVDYGYT	NA	TRBV11-1	TRBJ1-2	NA
ASRQAQSNEQF	NA	TRBV5-1	TRBJ2-1	NA
ASSTSGRYTGELF	NA	TRBV6-5	TRBJ2-2	NA
ASSPMSRNEKLF	NA	TRBV18	TRBJ1-4	NA
ASSPGTSGIPPYNEQF	TRBD2	TRBV5-1	TRBJ2-1	few
ASSGQGAYEQY	TRBD1	TRBV11-2	TRBJ2-7	NA
ASSLNLAQETQY	NA	TRBV5-1	TRBJ2-5	NA